Below are 16 T cell receptor beta chains sequenced from a single sample in a study of Graves' ophthalmopathy and Graves' hyperthyroidism. CDR3 regions of TCR beta were amplified from RNA transcripts. Second-round multiplex PCR came after a first-round RT-PCR that employed HTBI primers. A single record per CDR3 protein comes from TCRdb applying MiXCR to the multiplex PCR reads. The repertoire includes under 800,000 distinct CDR3 sequences, 20% to 25% of them detected once, and around 6.9% sits in the top ten. The sequencing input was peripheral blood. Receptors originate from a woman aged 18-35 years with stable Graves' hyperthyroidism. Some clones in this sample may be carry-over from other donors' samples.

The J gene is TRBJ2-3, the V gene TRBV12-3 or TRBV12-4; D perhaps matches TRBD2 (5 bases). Trimming took off 3 bases at V and 2 bases at J, with 15 bases between the two ends. This CDR3 has 16 residues. CDR3 coding DNA: TGTGCCAGCAGTTTGGCACGGTCTGACTACACAGATACGCAGTATTTT. The encoded protein is CASSLARSDYTDTQYF.

The chain combines TRBV6-2 or TRBV6-3 with TRBJ1-5; D unresolved. V was pared by 11 bases and J by 3 bases, with 11 bases between. The V gene's germline CDR1 is MNHEY and CDR2 SVGEGT. The CDR3 runs to 12 residues. CDR3 nucleotide sequence: TGTGCCGCCGGGTCCACCAATCAGCCCCAGCATTTT. Its protein is CAAGSTNQPQHF.

There are many counts of this clonotype. The rearrangement uses TRBV12-3 or TRBV12-4 and TRBJ1-2; 11 bases are a match to TRBD1. Losses at the gene ends were 3 bases for V and 6 bases for J; bases not matched to a gene: 0. This CDR3 has 13 residues. In DNA form, the CDR3 reads TGTGCCAGCAGTTTGGGACAGGGGGATGGCTACACCTTC. It yields the protein CASSLGQGDGYTF.

Points on this clonotype: This likely comes from a read error, as the CDR3 has no conserved phenylalanine or tryptophan at its end. This chain links TRBV9 with TRBJ1-3; TRBD1 matches at 7 bases. This CDR3 comprises 14 residues. After removal of 4 bases from V and 1 base from J, the junction contained 2 bases not matched to a gene. In germline, CDR1 is SGDLS, CDR2 YYNGEE. CDR3 in DNA: TGTGCCAGCAGCCCCAGGGGGTCTGGAAACACCATATATTAT. Protein: CASSPRGSGNTIYY.

This clonotype was found many times. The V and J genes are TRBV6-1 and TRBJ2-1, with TRBD2 matching 8 bases. V lost 3 bases, J lost 1 base, and 2 bases stayed unmatched. Germline CDR1 MNHNS, CDR2 SASEGT. This CDR3 is 15 amino acids long. For the CDR3, the DNA is TGTGCCAGCAGTGAGGTAGCGGGATCCTACAATGAGCAGTTCTTC. Translation gives CASSEVAGSYNEQFF.

This chain joins TRBV27 and TRBJ2-7; D perhaps matches TRBD1 (6 bases). Trimming left V 1 base short and J 4 bases short, with 11 bases between. Germline V gene sequence: CDR1 MNHEY, CDR2 SMNVEV (reference sequence). The CDR3 runs to 14 residues. This chain's CDR3 is CASSLFDRMYEQYF. The CDR3 DNA reads TGTGCCAGCAGTTTATTTGACAGGATGTACGAGCAGTACTTC.

This clonotype was recorded at least ten times. This chain connects TRBV11-2 to TRBJ1-1; D uncertain. Germline V CDR1 and CDR2: SGHAT, FQNNGV. The CDR3 is 14 residues long. V shed 7 bases and J shed 0 bases, with 12 bases lying between them. DNA of the CDR3: TGTGCCAGCACTTTAGGGTCTATGAACACTGAAGCTTTCTTT. Translated: CASTLGSMNTEAFF.

This clonotype occurred a few times. The J gene is TRBJ2-7, the V gene TRBV29-1, with D unresolved. The CDR3 contains 13 residues. V lost 5 bases and J lost 2, with 13 bases in between. The germline CDR1 and CDR2 sequences are SQVTM and ANQGSEA. The DNA for the CDR3 is TGCAGCGTTAAAAACCCCGGGCCCTACGAGCAGTACTTC. Protein sequence: CSVKNPGPYEQYF.

This clonotype was picked up a small number of times. This may stem from a read error, because a much larger clone lies one nucleotide away. This rearrangement joins TRBV2 to TRBJ2-2; D possibly corresponds to TRBD1 (6 bases). Trimming stripped 6 bases from V and 4 bases from J, with 9 bases between. Germline V CDR1 and CDR2: SNHLY, FYNNEI. The CDR3 runs 13 residues. The CDR3 reads CASRTGFTGELFF. The CDR3 DNA sequence: TGTGCCAGCAGAACAGGGTTCACCGGGGAGCTGTTTTTT.

This clonotype has just a few counts. This chain joins TRBV2 and TRBJ2-5; D unresolved. Trimming took 10 bases from V and 0 from J, leaving 18 bases between them. Germline V CDR1 and CDR2: SNHLY, FYNNEI. The CDR3 covers 15 residues. CDR3 nucleotides: TGTGCCAACTCGTACACTGGCTGGTACCAAGAGACCCAGTACTTC. It translates to CANSYTGWYQETQYF.

V and J are TRBV29-1 and TRBJ2-7, with 8 bases fitting TRBD1. The CDR3 loop spans 14 amino acids. The trim removed 4 bases at V and 6 bases at J, leaving 11 bases unmatched. The germline V gene has CDR1 SQVTM and CDR2 ANQGSEA. CDR3 region: CSVVGTGKVFEQYF. CDR3 coding DNA: TGCAGCGTTGTTGGGACAGGAAAGGTCTTCGAGCAGTACTTC.

There are a few counts of this clonotype. A read error may be the cause here, since a much bigger clone is one base away. The rearrangement uses TRBV28 and TRBJ2-7, with a possible D match to TRBD2 (6 bases). This CDR3 has 15 amino acids. In germline, CDR1 is MDHEN, CDR2 SYDVKM. The CDR3 bases are TGTGCCAGCAGACGGACGGGGGTGCTGGGGTACGAGCAGCACTTC. Protein: CASRRTGVLGYEQHF.

This clonotype occurred a few times. V usage is TRBV12-3 or TRBV12-4 and J usage is TRBJ2-2, with D possibly TRBD1 on 5 matching bases. This CDR3 comprises 13 residues. The CDR3 sequence is CGSKGRNTGELFF. The CDR3 nucleotides are TGTGGATCTAAGGGGCGGAACACCGGGGAGCTGTTTTTT.

This clonotype was detected ten times or more. The V gene is TRBV24-1, the J gene TRBJ1-2; D ambiguous. CDR3 length equals 14 residues. Germline-derived CDR1 and CDR2 are KGHDR and SFDVKD. The germline V and J ends were trimmed by 0 bases and 4 bases, with 8 bases remaining between them. In DNA form, the CDR3 reads TGTGCCACCAGTGATTTGAGACAACTCTATGGCTACACCTTC. This codes for CATSDLRQLYGYTF.

The chain employs TRBV6-1 and TRBJ2-7; 8 nucleotides match TRBD1. This CDR3 comprises 15 residues. Trimming cost V 5 bases and J 3 bases; bases outside gene matches: 9. Germline V lookup: CDR1 MNHNS, CDR2 SASEGT. In nucleotides, the CDR3 is TGTGCCAGCAGTCGTGAACCGGGGACAGGCTACGAGCAGTACTTC. It codes for CASSREPGTGYEQYF.

This clonotype was counted many times. J is TRBJ1-6 and V is TRBV20-1, with a tentative D call TRBD1 (5 bases). Germline V gene sequence: CDR1 DFQATT, CDR2 SNEGSKA (reference sequence). The CDR3 is made up of 14 amino acids. V was shortened by 4 bases and J by 2 bases, with 9 bases between the two germline ends. CDR3 in amino acids: CSATTGAYNSPLHF. DNA for the CDR3: TGCAGTGCTACCACGGGGGCCTATAATTCACCCCTCCACTTT.